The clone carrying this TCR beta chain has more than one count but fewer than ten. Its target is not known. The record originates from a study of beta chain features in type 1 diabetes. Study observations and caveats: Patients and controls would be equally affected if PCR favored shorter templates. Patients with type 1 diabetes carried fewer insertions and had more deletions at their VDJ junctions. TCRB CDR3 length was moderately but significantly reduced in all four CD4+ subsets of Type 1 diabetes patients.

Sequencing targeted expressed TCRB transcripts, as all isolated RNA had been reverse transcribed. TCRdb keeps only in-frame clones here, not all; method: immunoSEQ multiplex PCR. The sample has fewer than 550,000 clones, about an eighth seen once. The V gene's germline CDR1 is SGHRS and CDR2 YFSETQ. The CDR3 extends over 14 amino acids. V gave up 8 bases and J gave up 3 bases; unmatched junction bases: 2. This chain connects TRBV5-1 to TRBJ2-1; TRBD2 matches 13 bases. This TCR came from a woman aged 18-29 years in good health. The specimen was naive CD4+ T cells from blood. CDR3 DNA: TGCGCCAGTGGACTAGCGGGGGACTACAATGAGCAGTTCTTC. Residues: CASGLAGDYNEQFF.